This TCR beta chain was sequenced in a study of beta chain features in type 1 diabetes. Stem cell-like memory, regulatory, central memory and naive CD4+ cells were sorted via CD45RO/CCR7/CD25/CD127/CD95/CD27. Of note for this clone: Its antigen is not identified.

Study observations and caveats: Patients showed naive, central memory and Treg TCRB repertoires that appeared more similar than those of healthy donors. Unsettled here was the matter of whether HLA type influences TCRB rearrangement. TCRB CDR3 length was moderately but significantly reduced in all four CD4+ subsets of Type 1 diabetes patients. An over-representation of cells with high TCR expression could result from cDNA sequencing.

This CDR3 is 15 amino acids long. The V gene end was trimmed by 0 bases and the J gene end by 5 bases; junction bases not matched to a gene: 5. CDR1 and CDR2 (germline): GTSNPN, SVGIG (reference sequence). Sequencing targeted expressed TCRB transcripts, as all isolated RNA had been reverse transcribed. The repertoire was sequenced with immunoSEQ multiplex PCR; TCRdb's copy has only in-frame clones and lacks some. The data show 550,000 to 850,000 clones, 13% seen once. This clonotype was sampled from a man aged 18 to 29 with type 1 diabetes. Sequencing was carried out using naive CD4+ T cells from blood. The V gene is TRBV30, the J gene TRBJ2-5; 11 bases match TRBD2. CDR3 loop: CAWSVNSGGEETQYF. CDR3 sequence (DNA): TGTGCCTGGAGTGTTAATAGCGGGGGGGAGGAGACCCAGTACTTC.